The 18 T cell receptor beta chains below were found in one sample sequenced in a study of human T cells and chemical hapten exposure. One entry per CDR3 protein, called by TCRdb with MiXCR from the RACE reads. The table lists 80,000 to 100,000 distinct CDR3 sequences, 10% to 11% of them singletons. The time point: pre-sensitization, week 0. This sample's treatment: therapeutic diphenylcyclopropenone sensitization with weekly scalp DPC. Here the sequenced sample was whole blood, taken in connection with sensitization to the hapten diphenylcyclopropenone (DPC). Every receptor here comes from a woman aged 55-69 years with alopecia areata. Some clones in this sample may be carry-over from other donors' samples.

The V gene is TRBV29-1, the J gene TRBJ2-1; the match to TRBD1 covers 9 bases. Germline trimming cut 5 bases from V and 7 bases from J; bases unmatched to any gene: 3. Germline CDR1 is SQVTM and CDR2 is ANQGSEA. The length of the CDR3 is 12 residues. The CDR3 DNA reads TGCAGCGTTACGACAGGGGGTAATGAGCAGTTCTTC. Translation: CSVTTGGNEQFF.

CDR3 sequence reads: CASSSHVSGPGRTEQFF. The CDR3, as DNA: TGTGCCAGCAGCTCACACGTGTCGGGACCAGGGCGGACTGAGCAGTTCTTC. The gene calls are TRBV7-8 and TRBJ2-1; D tentatively fits TRBD1 or TRBD2 (5 bases each). V gave up 4 bases and J gave up 9 bases, with 25 bases separating them. The CDR3 sequence is 17 residues long. Germline loops: CDR1 SGHVS, CDR2 FQNEAQ. The variable domain in full, with the rest retrieved from reference TRBV7-8 and TRBJ2-1, is GAGVSQSPRYKVAKRGQDVALRCDPISGHVSLFWYQQALGQGPEFLTYFQNEAQLDKSGLPSDRFFAERPEGSVSTLKIQRTQQEDSAVYLCASSSHVSGPGRTEQFFGPGTRLTVL.

The DNA for the CDR3 is TGTGCCATGAGGACAGGGAACACCGGGGAGCTGTTTTTT. Translation: CAMRTGNTGELFF. This chain joins TRBV28 and TRBJ2-2; 7 nucleotides align to TRBD1. This CDR3 is 13 amino acids long. Germline lookup yields CDR1 MDHEN and CDR2 SYDVKM. Germline trimming cut 10 bases from V and 1 base from J; bases unmatched to any gene: 3.

The genes are TRBV5-5 and TRBJ2-5; no reliable D call. The length of the CDR3 is 14 residues. Germline V lookup: CDR1 SGHKS, CDR2 YYEKEE (reference sequence). Trimming pared 0 bases from V and 2 bases from J, leaving 8 bases between. The CDR3: CASSLEPGQETQYF. CDR3 coding DNA: TGTGCCAGCAGCTTGGAACCCGGTCAAGAGACCCAGTACTTC.

With respect to this clonotype: In this CDR3 the conserved last residue, phenylalanine or tryptophan, is missing, so a read error is likely. The limits of the CDR3 on the DNA are not certain, so only TCRdb's listed CDR3 is given. This chain connects TRBV21-1 to TRBJ2-5; the table's D call, TRBD2, was not checked against the DNA. TRBV21-1 is tagged as a pseudogene. The length of the CDR3 is 11 amino acids, counting both ends. The CDR3 here is CASSFNGRTSC.

This clonotype has a count of ten or more. This chain connects TRBV10-2 to TRBJ1-1; D gene ambiguous. CDR1 and CDR2 from the germline V gene are WSHSY and SAAADI. CDR3 length: 13 residues. Between the trimmed V and J ends, which lost 4 bases and 3 bases, there was a span of 9 bases. The CDR3 loop is CASSAVGDTEAFF. The CDR3 DNA reads as TGCGCCAGCAGTGCAGTTGGGGACACTGAAGCTTTCTTT.

This clonotype appeared many times. The chain is built from TRBV5-1 and TRBJ1-5; D possibly corresponds to TRBD1 (6 bases). The CDR3 contains 18 residues. The germline CDR1 and CDR2 sequences are SGHRS and YFSETQ. Deletions cut 0 bases from V and 7 bases from J, with 23 bases between. Written as DNA, the CDR3 is TGCGCCAGCAGCTTGGGAGGGGGTGACAGTTCCGCCGCGCAGCCCCAGCATTTT. It encodes CASSLGGGDSSAAQPQHF.

This clonotype was recorded at least ten times. The rearrangement joins TRBV19 to TRBJ2-6; the match to TRBD2 covers 8 bases. The CDR3 covers 17 residues. Trimming removed 10 bases from V and 0 bases from J; junction bases left unmatched: 11. Germline V lookup: CDR1 LNHDA, CDR2 SQIVND (reference sequence). CDR3 loop: CATKGPLAGSGANVLTF. The CDR3 region has the DNA TGTGCCACGAAAGGACCGCTAGCGGGCTCTGGGGCCAACGTCCTGACTTTC. The full variable domain, with the rest looked up from reference TRBV19 and TRBJ2-6, is DGGITQSPKYLFRKEGQNVTLSCEQNLNHDAMYWYRQDPGQGLRLIYYSQIVNDFQKGDIAEGYSVSREKKESFPLTVTSAQKNPTAFYLCATKGPLAGSGANVLTFGAGSRLTVL.

This clonotype came up a few times. The gene calls are TRBV18 and TRBJ2-7; D gene unclear. The CDR3 covers 14 residues. Germline V CDR1 and CDR2: KGHSH, LQKENI. V was trimmed by 2 bases and J by 0 bases, leaving 8 bases between them. The CDR3 sequence is CASSPGDFSYEQYF. The CDR3 DNA reads TGTGCCAGCTCACCAGGGGATTTCTCCTACGAGCAGTACTTC.

This clonotype was seen repeatedly, ten times or more. The CDR3 nucleotides read TGTGCCAGCTCCATCGCGTGGCAGGGATCGGGGACTGAAGCTTTCTTT. This codes for CASSIAWQGSGTEAFF. The chain joins TRBV18 to TRBJ1-1, with D possibly being TRBD1 (5 bases). Germline-derived CDR1 and CDR2 are KGHSH and LQKENI. CDR3 length: 16 residues. Between the trimmed V and J ends, which lost 6 bases and 5 bases, there was a span of 22 bases.

This clonotype showed up many times. The chain is built from TRBV5-1 and TRBJ1-6; TRBD1 aligns across 8 bases. The CDR3 is 16 residues long. The V gene end was trimmed by 4 bases and the J gene end by 8 bases; junction bases not matched to a gene: 11. The germline CDR1 and CDR2 sequences are SGHRS and YFSETQ. CDR3 loop: CASSQTGVRGDSPLHF. CDR3 nucleotide sequence: TGCGCCAGCAGCCAGACAGGGGTTCGGGGGGATTCACCCCTCCACTTT.

This clonotype was recorded at least ten times. V gene TRBV7-2 combines with J gene TRBJ1-5; possibly TRBD1 for D (6 bases). The V end was cut by 1 base, the J end by 4 bases, with 11 bases between. Germline CDR1 is SGHTA and CDR2 is FQGNSA. The CDR3 loop spans 15 amino acids. CDR3 in DNA: TGTGCCAGCAGCTTAGTCGGGGGGCTGAATCAGCCCCAGCATTTT. It yields the protein CASSLVGGLNQPQHF.

A note on this clonotype: A much larger clone differs by one base, so this may be a read error. The chain uses TRBV30 and TRBJ2-7, with 7 bases matching TRBD1. Germline CDR1 reads GTSNPN; CDR2 reads SVGIG (reference sequence). This CDR3 comprises 11 residues. CDR3 sequence: CAWSVMGQPCF. The CDR3 DNA reads as TGTGCCTGGAGTGTTATGGGACAGCCGTGCTTC.

This clonotype came up many times. The chain employs TRBV3-1 and TRBJ1-1; tentatively, D is TRBD1 (5 bases). Germline CDR1 is LGHDT and CDR2 is YNNKEL (reference sequence). Trimming stripped 6 bases from V and 5 bases from J, with 13 bases between. The CDR3 contains 13 residues. This chain's CDR3 is CASSTKGRTEAFF. The CDR3 nucleotides are TGTGCCAGCAGTACAAAGGGGAGAACTGAAGCTTTCTTT.

V usage is TRBV5-1 and J usage is TRBJ1-1, with D uncertain. V lost 4 bases and J 1 base, leaving 11 bases between the germline ends. The CDR3 length is 14 residues. CDR1 and CDR2 (germline): SGHRS, YFSETQ. The CDR3 loop is CASSQKPENTEAFF. The DNA of the CDR3 is TGCGCCAGCAGCCAAAAGCCCGAGAACACTGAAGCTTTCTTT. Looking up the rest from reference TRBV5-1 and TRBJ1-1 gives the full variable domain: KAGVTQTPRYLIKTRGQQVTLSCSPISGHRSVSWYQQTPGQGLQFLFEYFSETQRNKGNFPGRFSGRQFSNSRSEMNVSTLELGDSALYLCASSQKPENTEAFFGQGTRLTVV.

The sample holds many counts of this clonotype. The DNA for the CDR3 is TGTGCCAGCAGCTTATTGTATGGCACCGGGGAGCTGTTTTTT. Translation gives CASSLLYGTGELFF. This chain uses TRBV7-2 with TRBJ2-2; D is undetermined. Trimming took off 2 bases at V and 4 bases at J, with 8 bases between the two ends. Germline CDR1 reads SGHTA; CDR2 reads FQGNSA. The CDR3 has 14 residues. Filled out from reference TRBV7-2 and TRBJ2-2, the complete variable domain reads GAGVSQSPSNKVTEKGKDVELRCDPISGHTALYWYRQSLGQGLEFLIYFQGNSAPDKSGLPSDRFSAERTGGSVSTLTIQRTQQEDSAVYLCASSLLYGTGELFFGEGSRLTVL.

The table lists this clonotype with many counts. The chain couples TRBV3-1 to TRBJ2-3, with 7 bases lining up with TRBD2. Looked up from germline, CDR1 is LGHDT and CDR2 is YNNKEL (reference sequence). V shed 0 bases and J 2 bases; nucleotides not matched to a gene: 8. This CDR3 comprises 17 residues. The CDR3 loop is CASSQDGGNSYTDTQYF. The DNA for the CDR3 is TGTGCCAGCAGCCAAGACGGGGGGAACTCCTACACAGATACGCAGTATTTT.

In its sample, this clonotype was seen many times. The chain couples TRBV4-2 to TRBJ1-6; perhaps TRBD1 as D (5 bases). CDR1 LGHNA and CDR2 YNFKEQ come from the germline V gene. V dropped 0 bases and J dropped 10 bases, with 16 bases sitting between them. The CDR3 totals 16 residues. DNA of the CDR3: TGTGCCAGCAGCCAAGAGGAAGGCAGGGTATACTCACCCCTCCACTTT. It codes for CASSQEEGRVYSPLHF.